This T cell receptor (beta chain) was sequenced in a study of T cell changes during pregnancy in multiple sclerosis. Only in-frame clones appear in the TCRdb table, and some are missing; sequencing was by immunoSEQ multiplex PCR. Of about 50,000 clones detected, approximately 90% appear once; the ten largest clones hold 0.39%. The CDR3 extends over 15 amino acids. CDR1 SEHNR and CDR2 FQNEAQ come from the germline V gene (reference sequence). V was pared by 3 bases and J by 4 bases, with 5 bases of the junction left unmatched. The chain is built from TRBV7-9 and TRBJ1-4; 7 bases are a match to TRBD1. The sequences come from CD4+ T cells from peripheral blood mononuclear cells, collected after pregnancy. The TCR comes from a female donor with multiple sclerosis, enrolled in a pregnancy study. The CDR3 DNA reads TGTGCCAGCAGCTTCCGACAGGGAAATAATGAAAAACTGTTTTTT. Residues: CASSFRQGNNEKLFF.